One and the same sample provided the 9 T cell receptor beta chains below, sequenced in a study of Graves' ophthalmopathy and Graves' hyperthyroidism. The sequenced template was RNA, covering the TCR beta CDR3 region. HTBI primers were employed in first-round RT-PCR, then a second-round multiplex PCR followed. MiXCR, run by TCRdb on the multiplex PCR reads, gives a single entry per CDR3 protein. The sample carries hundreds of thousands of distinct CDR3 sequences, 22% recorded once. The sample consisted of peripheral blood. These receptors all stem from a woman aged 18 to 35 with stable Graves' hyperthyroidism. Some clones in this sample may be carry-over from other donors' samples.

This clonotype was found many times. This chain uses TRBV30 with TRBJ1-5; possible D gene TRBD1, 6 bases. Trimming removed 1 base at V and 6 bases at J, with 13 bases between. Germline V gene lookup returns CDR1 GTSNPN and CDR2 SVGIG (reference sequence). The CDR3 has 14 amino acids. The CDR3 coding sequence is TGTGCCTGGAGTGGGCAGGGGACGGCTCAGCCCCAGCATTTT. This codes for CAWSGQGTAQPQHF.

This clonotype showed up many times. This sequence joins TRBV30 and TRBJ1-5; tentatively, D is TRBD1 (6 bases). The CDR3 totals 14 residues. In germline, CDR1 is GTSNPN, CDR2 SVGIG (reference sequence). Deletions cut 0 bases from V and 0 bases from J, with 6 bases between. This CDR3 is CAWSVGGSNQPQHF. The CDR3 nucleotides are TGTGCCTGGAGTGTAGGGGGTAGCAATCAGCCCCAGCATTTT. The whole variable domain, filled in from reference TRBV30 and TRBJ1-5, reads SQTIHQWPATLVQPVGSPLSLECTVEGTSNPNLYWYRQAAGRGLQLLFYSVGIGQISSEVPQNLSASRPQDRQFILSSKKLLLSDSGFYLCAWSVGGSNQPQHFGDGTRLSIL.

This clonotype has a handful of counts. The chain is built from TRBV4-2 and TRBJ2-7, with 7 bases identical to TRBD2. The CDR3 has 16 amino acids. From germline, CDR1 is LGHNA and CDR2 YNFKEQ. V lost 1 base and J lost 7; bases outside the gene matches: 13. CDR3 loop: CASSQVPAGFSREQYF. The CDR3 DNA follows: TGTGCCAGCAGCCAAGTTCCAGCGGGATTCTCCAGAGAGCAGTACTTC.

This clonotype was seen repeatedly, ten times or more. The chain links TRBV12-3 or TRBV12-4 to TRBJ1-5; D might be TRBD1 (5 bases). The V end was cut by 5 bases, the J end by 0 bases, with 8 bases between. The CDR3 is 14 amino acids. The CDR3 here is CASSPGTSNQPQHF. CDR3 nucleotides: TGTGCCAGCAGTCCTGGGACTAGCAATCAGCCCCAGCATTTT.

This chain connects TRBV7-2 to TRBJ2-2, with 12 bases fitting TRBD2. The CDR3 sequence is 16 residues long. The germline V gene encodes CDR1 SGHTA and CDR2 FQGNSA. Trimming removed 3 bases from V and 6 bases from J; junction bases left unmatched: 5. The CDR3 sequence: CASSLPSGGAPGELFF. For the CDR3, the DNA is TGTGCCAGCAGCTTGCCTAGCGGGGGGGCCCCCGGGGAGCTGTTTTTT.

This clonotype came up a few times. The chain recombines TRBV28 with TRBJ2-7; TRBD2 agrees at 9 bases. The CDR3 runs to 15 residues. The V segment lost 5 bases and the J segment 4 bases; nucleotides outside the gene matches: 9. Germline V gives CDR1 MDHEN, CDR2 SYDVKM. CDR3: CASSTPGLAFYEQYF. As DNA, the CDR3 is TGTGCCAGCAGTACACCGGGACTAGCCTTTTACGAGCAGTACTTC.

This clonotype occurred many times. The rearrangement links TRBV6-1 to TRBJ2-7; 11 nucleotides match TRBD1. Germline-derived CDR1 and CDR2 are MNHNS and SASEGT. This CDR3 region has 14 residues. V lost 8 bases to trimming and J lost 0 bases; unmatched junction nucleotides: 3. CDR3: CASQGQGGSYEQYF. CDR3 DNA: TGTGCCAGCCAGGGACAGGGGGGCTCCTACGAGCAGTACTTC.

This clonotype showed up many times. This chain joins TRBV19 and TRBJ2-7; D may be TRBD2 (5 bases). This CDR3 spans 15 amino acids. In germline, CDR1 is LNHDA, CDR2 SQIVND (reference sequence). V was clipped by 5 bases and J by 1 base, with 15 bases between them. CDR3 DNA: TGTGCCAGTAGTGAGGGAGACGGCCTTTCCTACGAGCAGTACTTC. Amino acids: CASSEGDGLSYEQYF.

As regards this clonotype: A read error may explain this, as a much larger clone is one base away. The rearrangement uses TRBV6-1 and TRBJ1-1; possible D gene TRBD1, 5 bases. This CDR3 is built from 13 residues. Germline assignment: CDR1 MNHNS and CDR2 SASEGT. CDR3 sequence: CASTGGLNTEACF. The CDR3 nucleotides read TGTGCCAGCACTGGGGGATTGAACACTGAAGCTTGCTTT.